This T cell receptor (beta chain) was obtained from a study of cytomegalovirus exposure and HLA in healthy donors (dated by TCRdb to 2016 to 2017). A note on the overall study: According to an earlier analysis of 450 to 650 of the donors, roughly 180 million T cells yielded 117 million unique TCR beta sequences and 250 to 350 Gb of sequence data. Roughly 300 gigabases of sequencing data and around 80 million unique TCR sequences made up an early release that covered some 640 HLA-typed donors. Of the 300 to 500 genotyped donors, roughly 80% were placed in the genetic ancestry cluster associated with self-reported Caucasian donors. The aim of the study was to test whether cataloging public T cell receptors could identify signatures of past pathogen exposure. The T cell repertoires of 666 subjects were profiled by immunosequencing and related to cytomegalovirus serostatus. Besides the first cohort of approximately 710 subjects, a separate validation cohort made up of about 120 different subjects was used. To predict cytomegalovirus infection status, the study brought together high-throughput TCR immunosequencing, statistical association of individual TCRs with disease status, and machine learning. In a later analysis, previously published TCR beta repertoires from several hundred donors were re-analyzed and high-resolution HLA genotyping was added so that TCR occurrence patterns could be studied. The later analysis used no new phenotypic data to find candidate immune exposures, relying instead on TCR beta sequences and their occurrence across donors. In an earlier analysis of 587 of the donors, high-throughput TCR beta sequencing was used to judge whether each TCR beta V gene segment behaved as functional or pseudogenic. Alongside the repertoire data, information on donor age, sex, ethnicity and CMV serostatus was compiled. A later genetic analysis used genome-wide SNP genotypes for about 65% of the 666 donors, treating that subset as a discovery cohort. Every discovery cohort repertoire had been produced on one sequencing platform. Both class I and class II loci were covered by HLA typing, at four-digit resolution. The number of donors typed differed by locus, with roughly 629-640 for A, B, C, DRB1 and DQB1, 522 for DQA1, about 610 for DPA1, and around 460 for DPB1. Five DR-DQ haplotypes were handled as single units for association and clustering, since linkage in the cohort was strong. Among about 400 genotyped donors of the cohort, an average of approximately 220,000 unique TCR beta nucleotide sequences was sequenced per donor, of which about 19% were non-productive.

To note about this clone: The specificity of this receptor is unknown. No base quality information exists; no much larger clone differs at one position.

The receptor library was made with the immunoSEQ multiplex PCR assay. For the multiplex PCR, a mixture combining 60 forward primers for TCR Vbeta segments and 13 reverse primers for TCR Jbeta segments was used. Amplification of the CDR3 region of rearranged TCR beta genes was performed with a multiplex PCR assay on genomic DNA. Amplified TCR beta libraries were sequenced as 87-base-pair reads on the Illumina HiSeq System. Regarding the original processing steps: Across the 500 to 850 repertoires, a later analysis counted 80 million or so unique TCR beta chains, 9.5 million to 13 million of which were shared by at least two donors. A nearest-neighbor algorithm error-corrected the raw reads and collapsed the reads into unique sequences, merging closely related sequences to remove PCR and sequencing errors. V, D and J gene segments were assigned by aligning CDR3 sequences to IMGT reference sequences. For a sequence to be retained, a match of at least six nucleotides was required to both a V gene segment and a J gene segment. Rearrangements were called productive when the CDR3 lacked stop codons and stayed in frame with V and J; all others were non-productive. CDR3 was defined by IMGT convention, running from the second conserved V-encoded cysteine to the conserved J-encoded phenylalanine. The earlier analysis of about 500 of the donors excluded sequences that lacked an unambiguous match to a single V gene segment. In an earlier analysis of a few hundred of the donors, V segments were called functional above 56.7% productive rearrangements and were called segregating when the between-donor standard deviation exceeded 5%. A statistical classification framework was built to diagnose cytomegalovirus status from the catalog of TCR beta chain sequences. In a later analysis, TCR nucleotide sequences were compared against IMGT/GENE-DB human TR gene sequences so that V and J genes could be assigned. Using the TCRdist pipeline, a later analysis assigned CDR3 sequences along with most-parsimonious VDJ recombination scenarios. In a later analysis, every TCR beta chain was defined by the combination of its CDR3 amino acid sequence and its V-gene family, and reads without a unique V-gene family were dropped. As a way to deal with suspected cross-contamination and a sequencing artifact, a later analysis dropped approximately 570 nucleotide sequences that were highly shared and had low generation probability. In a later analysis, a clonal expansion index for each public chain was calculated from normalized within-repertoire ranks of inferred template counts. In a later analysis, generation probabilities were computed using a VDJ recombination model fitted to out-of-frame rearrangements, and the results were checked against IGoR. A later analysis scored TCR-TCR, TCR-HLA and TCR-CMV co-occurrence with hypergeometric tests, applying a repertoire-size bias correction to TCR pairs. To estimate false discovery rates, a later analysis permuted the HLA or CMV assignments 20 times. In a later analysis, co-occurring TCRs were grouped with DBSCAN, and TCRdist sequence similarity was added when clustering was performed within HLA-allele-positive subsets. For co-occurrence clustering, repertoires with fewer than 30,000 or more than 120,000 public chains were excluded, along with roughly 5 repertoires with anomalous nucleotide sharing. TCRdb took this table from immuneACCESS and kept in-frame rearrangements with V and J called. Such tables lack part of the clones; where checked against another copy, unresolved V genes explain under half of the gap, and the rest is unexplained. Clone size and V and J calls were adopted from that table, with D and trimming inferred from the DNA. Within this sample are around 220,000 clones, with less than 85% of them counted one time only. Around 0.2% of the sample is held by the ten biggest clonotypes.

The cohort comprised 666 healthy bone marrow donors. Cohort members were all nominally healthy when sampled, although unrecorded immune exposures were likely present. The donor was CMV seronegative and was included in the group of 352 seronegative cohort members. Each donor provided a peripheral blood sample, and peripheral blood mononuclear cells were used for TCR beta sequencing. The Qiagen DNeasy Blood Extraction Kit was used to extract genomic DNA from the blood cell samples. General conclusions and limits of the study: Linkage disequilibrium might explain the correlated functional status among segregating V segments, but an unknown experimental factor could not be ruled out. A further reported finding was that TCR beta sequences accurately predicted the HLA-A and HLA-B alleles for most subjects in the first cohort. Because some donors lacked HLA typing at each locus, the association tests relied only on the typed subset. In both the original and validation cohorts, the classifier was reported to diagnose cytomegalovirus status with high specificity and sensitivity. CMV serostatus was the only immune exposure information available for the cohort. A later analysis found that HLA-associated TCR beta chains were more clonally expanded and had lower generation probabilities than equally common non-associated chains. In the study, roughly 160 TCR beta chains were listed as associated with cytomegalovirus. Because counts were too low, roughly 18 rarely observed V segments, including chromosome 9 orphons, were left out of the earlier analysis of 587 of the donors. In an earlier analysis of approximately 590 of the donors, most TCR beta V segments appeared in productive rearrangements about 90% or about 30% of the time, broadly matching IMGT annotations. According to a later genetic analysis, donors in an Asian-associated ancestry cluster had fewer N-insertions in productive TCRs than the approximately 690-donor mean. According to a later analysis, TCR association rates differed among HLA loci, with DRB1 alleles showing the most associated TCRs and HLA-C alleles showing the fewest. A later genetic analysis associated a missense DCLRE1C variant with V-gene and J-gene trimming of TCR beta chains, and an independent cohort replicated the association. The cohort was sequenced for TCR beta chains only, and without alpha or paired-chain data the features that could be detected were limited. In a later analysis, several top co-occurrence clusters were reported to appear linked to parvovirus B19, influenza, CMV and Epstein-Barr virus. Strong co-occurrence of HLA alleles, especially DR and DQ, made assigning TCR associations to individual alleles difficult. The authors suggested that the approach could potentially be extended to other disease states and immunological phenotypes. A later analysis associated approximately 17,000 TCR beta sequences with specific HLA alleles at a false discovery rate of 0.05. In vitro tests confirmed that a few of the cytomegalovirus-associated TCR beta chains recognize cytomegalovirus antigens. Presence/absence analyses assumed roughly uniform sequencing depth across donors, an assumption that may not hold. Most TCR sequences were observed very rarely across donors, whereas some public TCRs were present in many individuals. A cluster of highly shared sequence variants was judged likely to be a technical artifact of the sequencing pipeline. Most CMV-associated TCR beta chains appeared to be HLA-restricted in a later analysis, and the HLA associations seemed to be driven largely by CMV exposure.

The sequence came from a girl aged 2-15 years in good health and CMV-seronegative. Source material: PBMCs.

CDR3 sequence: CASSEFGGEETQYF. The DNA reads TGTGCCAGCAGTGAATTTGGGGGGGAAGAGACCCAGTACTTC. The V and J segments used are TRBV6-1 and TRBJ2-5, and TRBD2 aligns with 7 junction nucleotides. Unmatched junction bases come to 3, with V trimmed by 2 bases and J by 3 bases. CDR1 and CDR2 (MNHNS, SASEGT) derive from the germline V gene. From the cysteine up to the phenylalanine, the CDR3 has a length of 14 residues. The kept DNA is CDR3 alone, 42 bases in frame from the first base.